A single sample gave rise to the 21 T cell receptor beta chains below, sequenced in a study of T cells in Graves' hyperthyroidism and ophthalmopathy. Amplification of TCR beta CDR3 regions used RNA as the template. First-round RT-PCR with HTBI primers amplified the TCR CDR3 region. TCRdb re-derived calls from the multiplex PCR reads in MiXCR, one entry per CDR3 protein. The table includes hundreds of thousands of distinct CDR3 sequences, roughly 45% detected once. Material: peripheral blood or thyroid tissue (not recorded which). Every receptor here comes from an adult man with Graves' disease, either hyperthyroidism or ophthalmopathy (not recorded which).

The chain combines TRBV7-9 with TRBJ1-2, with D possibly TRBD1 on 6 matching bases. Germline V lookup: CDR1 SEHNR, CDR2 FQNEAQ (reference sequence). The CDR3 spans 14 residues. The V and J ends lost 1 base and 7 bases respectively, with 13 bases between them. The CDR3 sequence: CASSLDWGQGGYTF. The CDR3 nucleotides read TGTGCCAGCAGCTTAGATTGGGGGCAGGGTGGCTACACCTTC.

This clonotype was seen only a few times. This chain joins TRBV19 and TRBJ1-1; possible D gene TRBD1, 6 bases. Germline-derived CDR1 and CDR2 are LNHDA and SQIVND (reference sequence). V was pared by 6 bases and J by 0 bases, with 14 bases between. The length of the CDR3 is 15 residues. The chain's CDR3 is CASSLQGTMNTEAFF. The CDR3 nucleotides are TGTGCCAGTAGCCTACAGGGTACCATGAACACTGAAGCTTTCTTT. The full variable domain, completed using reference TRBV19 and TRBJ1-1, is DGGITQSPKYLFRKEGQNVTLSCEQNLNHDAMYWYRQDPGQGLRLIYYSQIVNDFQKGDIAEGYSVSREKKESFPLTVTSAQKNPTAFYLCASSLQGTMNTEAFFGQGTRLTVV.

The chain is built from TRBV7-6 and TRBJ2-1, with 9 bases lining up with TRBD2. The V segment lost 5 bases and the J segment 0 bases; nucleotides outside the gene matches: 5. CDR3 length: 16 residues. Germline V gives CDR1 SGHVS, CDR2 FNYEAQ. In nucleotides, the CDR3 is TGTGCCAGCAGCGCAAGCGGGGGGAGCTCCTACAATGAGCAGTTCTTC. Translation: CASSASGGSSYNEQFF.

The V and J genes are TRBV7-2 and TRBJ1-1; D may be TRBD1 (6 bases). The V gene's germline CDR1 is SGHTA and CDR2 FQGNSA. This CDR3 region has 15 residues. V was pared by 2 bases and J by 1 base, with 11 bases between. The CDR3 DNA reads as TGTGCCAGCAGCTTACTGAGGGGGGCGAACACTGAAGCTTTCTTT. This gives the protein CASSLLRGANTEAFF.

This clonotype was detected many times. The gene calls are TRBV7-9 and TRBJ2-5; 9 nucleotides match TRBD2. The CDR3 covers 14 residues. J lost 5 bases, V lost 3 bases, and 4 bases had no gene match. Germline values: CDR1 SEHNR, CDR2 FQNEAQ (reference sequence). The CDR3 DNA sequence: TGTGCCAGCAGCTTCGAGCGGGAGGTGGAGACCCAGTACTTC. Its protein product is CASSFEREVETQYF.

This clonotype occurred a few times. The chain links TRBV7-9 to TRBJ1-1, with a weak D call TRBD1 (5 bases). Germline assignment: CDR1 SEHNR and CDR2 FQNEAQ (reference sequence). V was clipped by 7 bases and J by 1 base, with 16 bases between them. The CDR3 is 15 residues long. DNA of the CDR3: TGTGCCAGCATCGTACCGGGGCGCGGGAACACTGAAGCTTTCTTT. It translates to CASIVPGRGNTEAFF.

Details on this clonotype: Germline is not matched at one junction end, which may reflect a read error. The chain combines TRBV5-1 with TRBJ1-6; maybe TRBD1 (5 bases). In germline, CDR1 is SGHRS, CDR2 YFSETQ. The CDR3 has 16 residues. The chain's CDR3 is CASSPGPDDVDSPPHF. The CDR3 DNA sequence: TGTGCCAGCAGCCCAGGGCCTGATGATGTCGATTCACCCCCCCACTTT.

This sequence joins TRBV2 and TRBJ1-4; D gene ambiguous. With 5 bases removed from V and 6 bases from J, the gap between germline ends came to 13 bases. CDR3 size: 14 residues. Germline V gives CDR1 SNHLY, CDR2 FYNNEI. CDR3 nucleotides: TGTGCCAGCAGTCAAGGGATTATGGATGAAAAACTGTTTTTT. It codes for CASSQGIMDEKLFF.

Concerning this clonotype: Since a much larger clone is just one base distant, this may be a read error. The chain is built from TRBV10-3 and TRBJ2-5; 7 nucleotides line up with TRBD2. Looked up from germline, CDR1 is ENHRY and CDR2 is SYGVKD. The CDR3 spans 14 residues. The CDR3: CASSDPSGEETQYF. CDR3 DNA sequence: TGTGCCAGCAGTGACCCTAGCGGAGAAGAGACCCAGTACTTC.

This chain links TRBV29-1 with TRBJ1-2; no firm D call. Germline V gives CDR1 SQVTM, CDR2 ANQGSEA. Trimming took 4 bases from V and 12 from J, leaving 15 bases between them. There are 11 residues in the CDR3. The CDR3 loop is CSVGTASGNTF. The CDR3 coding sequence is TGCAGCGTTGGGACCGCCTCTGGAAACACCTTC.

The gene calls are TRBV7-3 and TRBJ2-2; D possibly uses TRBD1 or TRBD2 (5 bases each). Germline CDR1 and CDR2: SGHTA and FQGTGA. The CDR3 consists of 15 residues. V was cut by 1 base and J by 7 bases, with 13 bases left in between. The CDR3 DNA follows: TGTGCCAGCAGCTTAAGGCCAGGGAGAGGCGGGGAGCTGTTTTTT. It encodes CASSLRPGRGGELFF.

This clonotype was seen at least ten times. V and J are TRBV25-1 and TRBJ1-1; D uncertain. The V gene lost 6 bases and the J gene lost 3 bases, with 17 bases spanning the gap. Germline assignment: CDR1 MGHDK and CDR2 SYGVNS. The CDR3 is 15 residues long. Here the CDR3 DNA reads TGTGCCAGCAGCGACGTGGAGGGATGGTACACTGAAGCTTTCTTT. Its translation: CASSDVEGWYTEAFF.

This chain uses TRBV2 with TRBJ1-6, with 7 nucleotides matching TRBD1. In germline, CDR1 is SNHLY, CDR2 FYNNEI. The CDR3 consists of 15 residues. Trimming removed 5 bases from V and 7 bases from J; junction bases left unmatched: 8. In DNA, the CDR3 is TGTGCCAGCAGTTTTTGGCAGGGGGAGAATTCACCCCTCCACTTT. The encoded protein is CASSFWQGENSPLHF. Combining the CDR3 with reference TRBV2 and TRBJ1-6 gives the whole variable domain EPEVTQTPSHQVTQMGQEVILRCVPISNHLYFYWYRQILGQKVEFLVSFYNNEISEKSEIFDDQFSVERPDGSNFTLKIRSTKLEDSAMYFCASSFWQGENSPLHFGNGTRLTVT.

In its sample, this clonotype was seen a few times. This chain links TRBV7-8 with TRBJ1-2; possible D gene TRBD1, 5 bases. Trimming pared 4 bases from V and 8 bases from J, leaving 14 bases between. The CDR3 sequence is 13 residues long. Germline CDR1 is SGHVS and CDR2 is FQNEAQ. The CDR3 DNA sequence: TGTGCCAGCAGCTCCGGGACCCTATCGGGCTACACCTTC. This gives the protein CASSSGTLSGYTF.

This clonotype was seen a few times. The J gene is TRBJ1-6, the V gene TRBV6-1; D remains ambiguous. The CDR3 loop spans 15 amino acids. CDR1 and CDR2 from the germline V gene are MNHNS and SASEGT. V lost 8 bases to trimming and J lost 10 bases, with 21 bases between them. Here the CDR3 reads CASCLGPGLGSPLHF. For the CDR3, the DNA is TGTGCCAGCTGCCTCGGCCCGGGCCTTGGATCACCCCTCCACTTT.

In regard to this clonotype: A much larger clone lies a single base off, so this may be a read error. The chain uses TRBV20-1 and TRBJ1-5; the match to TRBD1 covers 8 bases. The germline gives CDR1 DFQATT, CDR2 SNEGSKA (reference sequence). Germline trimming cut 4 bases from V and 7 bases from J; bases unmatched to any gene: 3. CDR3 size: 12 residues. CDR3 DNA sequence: TGCAGTGCTACCCGGGACAGGCAGCCCCAGCATTTT. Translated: CSATRDRQPQHF.

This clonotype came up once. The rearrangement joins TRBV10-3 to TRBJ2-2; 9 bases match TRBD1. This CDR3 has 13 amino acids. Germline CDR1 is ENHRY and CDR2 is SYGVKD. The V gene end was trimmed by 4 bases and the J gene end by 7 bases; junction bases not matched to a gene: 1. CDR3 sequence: CAISGQGDGELFF. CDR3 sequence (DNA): TGTGCCATCAGTGGACAGGGGGACGGGGAGCTGTTTTTT.

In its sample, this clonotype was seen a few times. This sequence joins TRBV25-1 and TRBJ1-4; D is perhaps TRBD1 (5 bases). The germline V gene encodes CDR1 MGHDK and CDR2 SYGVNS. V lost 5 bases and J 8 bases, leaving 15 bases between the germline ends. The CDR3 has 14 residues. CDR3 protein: CASSSQGLGEKLFF. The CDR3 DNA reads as TGTGCCAGCAGTTCGCAGGGATTGGGGGAAAAACTGTTTTTT.

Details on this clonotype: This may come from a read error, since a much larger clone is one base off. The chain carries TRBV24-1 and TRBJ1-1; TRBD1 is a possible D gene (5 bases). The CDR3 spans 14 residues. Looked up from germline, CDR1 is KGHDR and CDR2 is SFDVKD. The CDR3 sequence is CATSTGLMGTVAFF. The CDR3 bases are TGTGCCACCAGTACGGGACTCATGGGGACTGTAGCTTTCTTT.

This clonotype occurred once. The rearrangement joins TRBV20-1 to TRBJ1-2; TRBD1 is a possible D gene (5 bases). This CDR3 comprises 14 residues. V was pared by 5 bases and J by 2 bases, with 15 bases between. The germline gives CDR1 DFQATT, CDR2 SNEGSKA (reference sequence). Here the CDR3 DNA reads TGCAGTGCTCTTGACTCCCGGGGGAACTATGGCTACACCTTC. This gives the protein CSALDSRGNYGYTF.

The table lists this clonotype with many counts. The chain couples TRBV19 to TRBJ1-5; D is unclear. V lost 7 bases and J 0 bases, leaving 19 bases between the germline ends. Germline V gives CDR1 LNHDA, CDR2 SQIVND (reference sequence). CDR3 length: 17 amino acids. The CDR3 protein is CASTPLAGRYSNQPQHF. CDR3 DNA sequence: TGTGCCAGTACCCCACTCGCGGGCAGGTATAGCAATCAGCCCCAGCATTTT. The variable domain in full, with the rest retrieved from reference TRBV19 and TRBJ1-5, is DGGITQSPKYLFRKEGQNVTLSCEQNLNHDAMYWYRQDPGQGLRLIYYSQIVNDFQKGDIAEGYSVSREKKESFPLTVTSAQKNPTAFYLCASTPLAGRYSNQPQHFGDGTRLSIL.